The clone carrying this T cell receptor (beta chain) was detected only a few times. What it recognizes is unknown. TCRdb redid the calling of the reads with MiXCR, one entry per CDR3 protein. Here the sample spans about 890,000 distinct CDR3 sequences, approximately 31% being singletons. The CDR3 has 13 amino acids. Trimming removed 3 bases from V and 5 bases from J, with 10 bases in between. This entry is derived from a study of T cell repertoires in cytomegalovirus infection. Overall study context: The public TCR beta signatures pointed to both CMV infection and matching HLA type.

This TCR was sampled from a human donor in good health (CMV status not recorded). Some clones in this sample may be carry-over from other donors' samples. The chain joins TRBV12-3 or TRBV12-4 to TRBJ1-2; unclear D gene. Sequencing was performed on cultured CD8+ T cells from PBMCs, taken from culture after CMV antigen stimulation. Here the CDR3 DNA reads TGTGCCAGCAGTTTGGAAACGGAGTATGGCTACACCTTC. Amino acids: CASSLETEYGYTF.